Shown below are 7 T cell receptor beta chains from a single sample sequenced in a study of regulatory T cells in long-lasting Graves disease. To make TCR beta libraries, researchers used iRepertoire HTBI primers and Arm-PCR of CDR3 regions. TCRdb re-derived calls from the multiplex PCR reads in MiXCR, one entry per CDR3 protein. The sample has under 450,000 distinct CDR3 sequences; around a quarter are singletons. The time point was: persistent/refractory GD, antithyroid drugs over 5 years with positive TRAb. Preparation of the TCR library used RNA extracted from PBMCs. Sequences were derived from peripheral blood mononuclear cells (PBMCs), sampled when the disease was refractory, from a patient treated with antithyroid drugs. The receptors were gathered from a female donor with Graves disease.

V usage is TRBV25-1 and J usage is TRBJ1-1, with a possible D match to TRBD1 (5 bases). The CDR3 covers 16 residues. V dropped 2 bases and J dropped 5 bases, with 18 bases sitting between them. Looked up from germline, CDR1 is MGHDK and CDR2 is SYGVNS. CDR3 loop: CASSEGWGVTGTEAFF. The CDR3 coding sequence is TGTGCCAGCAGTGAAGGCTGGGGGGTGACGGGAACTGAAGCTTTCTTT. The variable domain in full, completed from reference TRBV25-1 and TRBJ1-1, reads EADIYQTPRYLVIGTGKKITLECSQTMGHDKMYWYQQDPGMELHLIHYSYGVNSTEKGDLSSESTVSRIRTEHFPLTLESARPSHTSQYLCASSEGWGVTGTEAFFGQGTRLTVV.

This clonotype has at least ten counts. V usage is TRBV15 and J usage is TRBJ2-5; D is uncertain. Trimming pared 1 base from V and 7 bases from J, leaving 10 bases between. The germline gives CDR1 LNHNV, CDR2 YYDKDF (reference sequence). The length of the CDR3 is 13 residues. The CDR3 coding sequence is TGTGCCACCAGCAGAGGAGAGCTCGCGACCCAGTACTTC. Its protein product is CATSRGELATQYF.

The V call is TRBV7-9, the J call TRBJ2-7, with D uncertain. The germline V gene encodes CDR1 SEHNR and CDR2 FQNEAQ (reference sequence). This CDR3 is 15 amino acids long. Deletions cut 2 bases from V and 0 bases from J, with 11 bases between. The CDR3 protein is CASSLFPRSSYEQYF. The CDR3 DNA is TGTGCCAGCAGCTTATTCCCTAGATCCTCCTACGAGCAGTACTTC.

V and J are TRBV29-1 and TRBJ1-5, with 8 bases matching TRBD1. The V segment lost 7 bases and the J segment 3 bases; nucleotides outside the gene matches: 5. Germline V gives CDR1 SQVTM, CDR2 ANQGSEA. The CDR3 contains 13 residues. The CDR3 protein is CSATGGHNQPQHF. CDR3 in DNA: TGCAGCGCTACAGGGGGACACAATCAGCCCCAGCATTTT.

This rearrangement joins TRBV4-3 to TRBJ2-2; tentative D call: TRBD1 (7 bases). Germline loops: CDR1 LGHNA, CDR2 YSLEER. This CDR3 contains 17 residues. Trimming cost V 4 bases and J 2 bases, with 17 bases left between them. This chain's CDR3 is CASSRGETGFNTGELFF. CDR3 coding DNA: TGCGCCAGCAGCCGGGGGGAGACAGGGTTCAACACCGGGGAGCTGTTTTTT.

The V gene is TRBV6-1, the J gene TRBJ2-7; 7 nucleotides match TRBD1. This CDR3 spans 14 amino acids. Looked up from germline, CDR1 is MNHNS and CDR2 is SASEGT. V shed 7 bases and J 3 bases; nucleotides not matched to a gene: 9. This CDR3 is CASKTDRVGYEQYF. CDR3 nucleotides: TGTGCCAGCAAGACCGACAGGGTGGGCTACGAGCAGTACTTC.

This clonotype was detected ten times or more. The chain recombines TRBV12-3 or TRBV12-4 with TRBJ2-2, with 9 bases aligning to TRBD2. V trimming: 8 bases; J trimming: 7 bases; junction bases outside the gene matches: 8. This CDR3 contains 14 residues. The CDR3 loop is CASGPGLANGELFF. In DNA, the CDR3 is TGTGCCAGCGGACCGGGACTAGCAAACGGGGAGCTGTTTTTT.